The 29 T cell receptor beta chains given below trace back to one sample, sequenced in a study of regulatory T cells in long-lasting Graves disease. The time point here: newly diagnosed GD, antithyroid drugs for less than 3 months. After RNA was extracted from PBMCs, the TCR library was made from it. Arm-PCR with iRepertoire HTBI primers amplified the CDR3 regions for these TCR beta libraries. MiXCR was run by TCRdb on the multiplex PCR reads, yielding one entry per CDR3 protein. The table lists approximately 270,000 distinct CDR3 sequences, roughly 18% of them singletons. These data were also reused for a study on T cells in Graves' hyperthyroidism and ophthalmopathy.

The sequenced sample was peripheral blood mononuclear cells (PBMCs), obtained at new diagnosis, from a patient treated with antithyroid drugs. All receptors come from a woman aged 25 to 39 with Graves disease.

The sample holds many counts of this clonotype. CDR3 nucleotide sequence: TGTGCCAGCAGTTTTAATAAGGGGGAGGATGAGCAGTTCTTC. It encodes CASSFNKGEDEQFF. The genes are TRBV12-3 or TRBV12-4 and TRBJ2-1; the D gene could be TRBD1 or TRBD2 (6 bases each). Deletions cut 3 bases from V and 8 bases from J, with 14 bases between. The CDR3 is made up of 14 amino acids.

This clonotype has at least ten counts. The CDR3 DNA is TGCGCCAGCAGCCAAGTAGGCGGGACTCGGCCCCAGCATTTT. Translated: CASSQVGGTRPQHF. The rearrangement uses TRBV4-1 and TRBJ1-5; maybe TRBD1 (5 bases). Germline values: CDR1 MGHRA, CDR2 YSYEKL. CDR3 size: 14 residues. Trimming stripped 1 base from V and 9 bases from J, with 13 bases between.

This clonotype showed up many times. The chain combines TRBV27 with TRBJ1-4; D is unclear. The CDR3 length is 14 residues. V was cut by 6 bases and J by 8 bases, with 16 bases left in between. Germline-derived CDR1 and CDR2 are MNHEY and SMNVEV (reference sequence). The CDR3 spells CASRGGGSGEKLFF. The CDR3 DNA is TGTGCCAGCAGGGGTGGAGGGTCGGGCGAAAAACTGTTTTTT.

In its sample, this clonotype was seen many times. The chain couples TRBV6-5 to TRBJ2-3; D is possibly TRBD1 (5 bases). The V end lost 0 bases, the J end lost 4 bases, and 14 bases lay between the germline ends. There are 16 residues in the CDR3. The germline gives CDR1 MNHEY, CDR2 SVGAGI. CDR3 sequence: CASSYSSGLSADTQYF. CDR3 nucleotides: TGTGCCAGCAGTTACTCTTCAGGGCTGAGTGCAGATACGCAGTATTTT.

This clonotype occurred many times. This chain connects TRBV5-1 to TRBJ2-4, with 7 bases lining up with TRBD2. V trimming: 4 bases; J trimming: 6 bases; junction bases outside the gene matches: 7. Germline loops: CDR1 SGHRS, CDR2 YFSETQ. This CDR3 has 14 residues. CDR3 region: CASSPDGGGNIQYF. The CDR3 DNA follows: TGCGCCAGCAGCCCTGACGGCGGGGGAAACATTCAGTACTTC.

The genes are TRBV6-4 and TRBJ2-1; 12 bases fit TRBD1. CDR3 length equals 16 residues. Germline V CDR1 and CDR2: MRHNA, SNTAGT. The V and J ends lost 8 bases and 6 bases, in that order; junction bases with no gene match: 11. The CDR3 spells CASHPGTGGPSNEQFF. The CDR3 coding sequence is TGTGCCAGCCACCCCGGGACAGGGGGCCCGAGCAATGAGCAGTTCTTC.

For this clonotype: A much bigger clone sits one base away, suggesting this may be a read error. In DNA, the CDR3 is TGTGCCAGCAGTTACTCGCGGACAGTTAATGAGCAGCTCTTC. This translates into CASSYSRTVNEQLF. The rearrangement joins TRBV6-2 or TRBV6-3 to TRBJ2-1; D may be TRBD1 (6 bases). CDR3 length: 14 amino acids. Germline V CDR1 and CDR2: MNHEY, SVGEGT.

This clonotype was detected many times. This chain links TRBV20-1 with TRBJ1-2; the D gene is possibly TRBD1 (5 bases). CDR1 and CDR2 (germline): DFQATT, SNEGSKA (reference sequence). This CDR3 region has 11 residues. Between the trimmed V and J ends, which lost 1 base and 6 bases, there was a span of 6 bases. CDR3 region: CSARGGDGYTF. The CDR3 DNA is TGCAGTGCTAGAGGAGGGGATGGCTACACCTTC.

This clonotype occurred many times. V usage is TRBV12-3 or TRBV12-4 and J usage is TRBJ1-5; D remains unclear. The CDR3 consists of 16 residues. Trimming took off 3 bases at V and 4 bases at J, with 16 bases between the two ends. The CDR3 DNA reads as TGTGCCAGCAGTTTGGCGCGGGCCGAGTCGAATCAGCCCCAGCATTTT. Protein sequence: CASSLARAESNQPQHF.

This clonotype was picked up many times. J is TRBJ2-5 and V is TRBV20-1; 10 bases align to TRBD1. The trim removed 3 bases at V and 5 bases at J, leaving 9 bases unmatched. CDR1 is DFQATT and CDR2 is SNEGSKA in the germline V gene (reference sequence). The CDR3 length is 15 residues. CDR3: CSARGTGEGSETQYF. The CDR3 DNA sequence: TGCAGTGCTAGGGGGACAGGGGAGGGGTCGGAGACCCAGTACTTC.

This clonotype was observed many times. V is TRBV2 and J is TRBJ2-3, with TRBD2 identical over 7 bases. Germline lookup yields CDR1 SNHLY and CDR2 FYNNEI. The V gene end was trimmed by 6 bases and the J gene end by 3 bases; junction bases not matched to a gene: 9. There are 15 residues in the CDR3. The CDR3 region has the DNA TGTGCCAGCAGGGTAACAGGCGGGGGTACAGATACGCAGTATTTT. Its translation is CASRVTGGGTDTQYF. Combining the CDR3 with reference TRBV2 and TRBJ2-3 gives the whole variable domain EPEVTQTPSHQVTQMGQEVILRCVPISNHLYFYWYRQILGQKVEFLVSFYNNEISEKSEIFDDQFSVERPDGSNFTLKIRSTKLEDSAMYFCASRVTGGGTDTQYFGPGTRLTVL.

This clonotype was counted many times. This chain connects TRBV20-1 to TRBJ2-7; D may be TRBD2 (7 bases). V dropped 2 bases and J dropped 7 bases, with 24 bases sitting between them. CDR1 and CDR2 from the germline V gene are DFQATT and SNEGSKA (reference sequence). The CDR3 has 16 residues. This chain's CDR3 is CSARKGGGGPTLEQYF. The CDR3 coding sequence is TGCAGTGCTAGAAAAGGGGGAGGGGGGCCTACTTTGGAGCAGTACTTC.

In this sample, this clonotype turned up many times. CDR3 bases: TGTGCCAGCAGCTTAGATCACAGGGGAAGCGGCATTCAGTACTTC. It is translated as CASSLDHRGSGIQYF. The V gene is TRBV7-2, the J gene TRBJ2-4; 7 nucleotides align to TRBD1. V was clipped by 1 base and J by 9 bases; unmatched bases: 9. Germline CDR1 reads SGHTA; CDR2 reads FQGNSA. The CDR3 has 15 residues.

This clonotype was recorded many times. The J gene is TRBJ2-5, the V gene TRBV7-9; TRBD2 agrees at 8 bases. V lost 1 base, J lost 4 bases, and 2 bases stayed unmatched. The CDR3 has 14 amino acids. Germline assignment: CDR1 SEHNR and CDR2 FQNEAQ (reference sequence). The DNA of the CDR3 is TGTGCCAGCAGCTTAGTCGGGGGGGCAGAGACCCAGTACTTC. It is translated as CASSLVGGAETQYF. Full variable domain (missing parts from reference TRBV7-9 and TRBJ2-5): DTGVSQNPRHKITKRGQNVTFRCDPISEHNRLYWYRQTLGQGPEFLTYFQNEAQLEKSRLLSDRFSAERPKGSFSTLEIQRTEQGDSAMYLCASSLVGGAETQYFGPGTRLLVL.

In its sample, this clonotype was seen many times. CDR3 coding DNA: TGTGCCAGCAGAAAGAGGGGCACCTACAATGAGCAGTTCTTC. Translated, it gives CASRKRGTYNEQFF. The chain joins TRBV27 to TRBJ2-1; the D gene could be TRBD1 or TRBD2 (5 bases each). Trimming stripped 6 bases from V and 2 bases from J, with 11 bases between. CDR3 length: 14 residues. Per germline, CDR1 MNHEY and CDR2 SMNVEV (reference sequence).

This clonotype came up a few times. This may be a read error, as it is one base from a much larger clone. The CDR3 loop is CASSQVPNAEAFF. The CDR3 nucleotides are TGTGCCAGCTCTCAGGTACCGAACGCTGAAGCTTTCTTT. The chain links TRBV6-1 to TRBJ1-1, with no clear D. This CDR3 spans 13 amino acids. CDR1 is MNHNS, CDR2 SASEGT, per germline.

The V call is TRBV5-1, the J call TRBJ2-6, with D possibly called TRBD1 or TRBD2 (5 bases each). Trimming cost V 6 bases and J 1 base, with 17 bases left between them. The CDR3 has 17 amino acids. Germline V gives CDR1 SGHRS, CDR2 YFSETQ. DNA for the CDR3: TGCGCCAGCAACCCGGGACCGTCCTTATCTGGGGCCAACGTCCTGACTTTC. Amino acid sequence: CASNPGPSLSGANVLTF. The full variable domain, in which reference TRBV5-1 and TRBJ2-6 provide the parts outside the CDR3, is KAGVTQTPRYLIKTRGQQVTLSCSPISGHRSVSWYQQTPGQGLQFLFEYFSETQRNKGNFPGRFSGRQFSNSRSEMNVSTLELGDSALYLCASNPGPSLSGANVLTFGAGSRLTVL.

This chain joins TRBV20-1 and TRBJ2-3; TRBD2 matches at 11 bases. CDR1 is DFQATT and CDR2 is SNEGSKA in the germline V gene (reference sequence). The CDR3 runs to 17 residues. V shed 1 base, J shed 5 bases, and the junction held 11 bases outside the gene matches. CDR3 in amino acids: CSARGSSGGVILDTQYF. In DNA, the CDR3 is TGCAGTGCTAGAGGGAGTAGCGGGGGGGTGATATTAGATACGCAGTATTTT.

This clonotype was observed a few times. This chain uses TRBV6-1 with TRBJ2-1, with 8 bases lining up with TRBD1. Germline assignment: CDR1 MNHNS and CDR2 SASEGT. There are 15 residues in the CDR3. The V and J ends lost 4 bases and 9 bases, in that order; junction bases with no gene match: 11. The CDR3 is CASSGWPGGNSEQFF. CDR3 nucleotides: TGTGCCAGCAGTGGGTGGCCAGGGGGCAATAGTGAGCAGTTCTTC.

This clonotype was recorded at least ten times. V gene TRBV15 combines with J gene TRBJ2-3; D unresolved. The CDR3 sequence is 16 residues long. Germline assignment: CDR1 LNHNV and CDR2 YYDKDF (reference sequence). V dropped 0 bases and J dropped 2 bases, with 12 bases sitting between them. CDR3 in DNA: TGTGCCACCAGCAGAGATGGTCGAGCCTCCACAGATACGCAGTATTTT. Translation: CATSRDGRASTDTQYF.

This clonotype appeared many times. This chain connects TRBV12-3 or TRBV12-4 to TRBJ1-1; no clear D. The CDR3 sequence is 14 residues long. V lost 3 bases and J lost 0, with 8 bases in between. CDR3 protein: CASSFRLMNTEAFF. The CDR3 DNA is TGTGCCAGCAGTTTTCGGCTGATGAACACTGAAGCTTTCTTT.

At least ten counts were recorded for this clonotype. The chain recombines TRBV6-5 with TRBJ1-2; D is unclear. CDR3 size: 13 residues. V was shortened by 2 bases and J by 2 bases, with 6 bases between the two germline ends. Looked up from germline, CDR1 is MNHEY and CDR2 is SVGAGI. The CDR3 loop is CASSYQGNYGYTF. The CDR3 DNA reads as TGTGCCAGCAGTTACCAAGGAAACTATGGCTACACCTTC.

This clonotype was observed at least ten times. V is TRBV25-1 and J is TRBJ1-3; a weak D match, TRBD1 (5 bases). Germline V gene sequence: CDR1 MGHDK, CDR2 SYGVNS. This CDR3 has 17 residues. Between the trimmed V and J ends, which lost 7 bases and 0 bases, there was a span of 19 bases. The CDR3 nucleotides are TGTGCCAGCACATCCGGCCCACAGGTGGACTCTGGAAACACCATATATTTT. Residues: CASTSGPQVDSGNTIYF.

In its sample, this clonotype was seen many times. CDR3 sequence reads: CASSLGRRGTNYGYTF. CDR3 nucleotides: TGTGCCAGCAGCTTAGGCAGGAGGGGTACGAACTATGGCTACACCTTC. The chain links TRBV13 to TRBJ1-2; TRBD1 is a possible D gene (5 bases). The length of the CDR3 is 16 residues. V was cut by 0 bases and J by 2 bases, with 13 bases left in between. Germline CDR1 reads PRHDT; CDR2 reads FYEKMQ (reference sequence).

This clonotype was observed many times. The genes are TRBV3-1 and TRBJ2-7; weak D call: TRBD1 (6 bases). The CDR3 consists of 13 residues. Germline V gives CDR1 LGHDT, CDR2 YNNKEL (reference sequence). Trimming cost V 3 bases and J 2 bases, with 8 bases left between them. CDR3 DNA sequence: TGTGCCAGCAGCCACGGACAGACCTACGAGCAGTACTTC. Its protein product is CASSHGQTYEQYF.

The sample holds many counts of this clonotype. V is TRBV7-9 and J is TRBJ2-7, with TRBD1 matching 7 bases. The ends lost 4 bases at V and 2 bases at J; junction bases unmatched: 2. The CDR3 length is 13 residues. The V gene's germline CDR1 is SEHNR and CDR2 FQNEAQ (reference sequence). In DNA, the CDR3 is TGTGCCAGCAGCTCCCAGGGGGCCTACGAGCAGTACTTC. Its translation is CASSSQGAYEQYF.

As to this clonotype: This may be a read error: a much more frequent sequence differs by one nucleotide. The conserved phenylalanine or tryptophan normally closing the CDR3 is absent here, so this likely arose from a read error. The V call is TRBV3-1, the J call TRBJ2-5; 9 positions match TRBD2. Germline V CDR1 and CDR2: LGHDT, YNNKEL (reference sequence). Losses at the gene ends were 0 bases for V and 4 bases for J; bases not matched to a gene: 6. This CDR3 is built from 16 residues. The CDR3 region has the DNA TGTGCCAGCAGCCAAGATCTGGTGCGGGGGGGAGAGACCCAGTACATC. Encoded protein: CASSQDLVRGGETQYI.

This clonotype occurred many times. This rearrangement joins TRBV7-2 to TRBJ2-1, with 8 bases aligning to TRBD1. V dropped 3 bases and J dropped 9; count of bases not matched to a gene: 4. Germline V gene sequence: CDR1 SGHTA, CDR2 FQGNSA. This CDR3 has 13 amino acids. CDR3 in DNA: TGTGCCAGCAGCTTCGGACAGGGTGGTGAGCAGTTCTTC. Its protein product is CASSFGQGGEQFF.

In its sample, this clonotype was seen many times. The chain links TRBV4-1 to TRBJ2-7, with D tentatively TRBD1 (6 bases). The CDR3 extends over 13 amino acids. V was shortened by 5 bases and J by 7 bases, with 15 bases between the two germline ends. CDR1 is MGHRA and CDR2 is YSYEKL in the germline V gene. In nucleotides, the CDR3 is TGCGCCAGCAGCTACAGAGCTCAGGGGGAGCAGTACTTC. It codes for CASSYRAQGEQYF.